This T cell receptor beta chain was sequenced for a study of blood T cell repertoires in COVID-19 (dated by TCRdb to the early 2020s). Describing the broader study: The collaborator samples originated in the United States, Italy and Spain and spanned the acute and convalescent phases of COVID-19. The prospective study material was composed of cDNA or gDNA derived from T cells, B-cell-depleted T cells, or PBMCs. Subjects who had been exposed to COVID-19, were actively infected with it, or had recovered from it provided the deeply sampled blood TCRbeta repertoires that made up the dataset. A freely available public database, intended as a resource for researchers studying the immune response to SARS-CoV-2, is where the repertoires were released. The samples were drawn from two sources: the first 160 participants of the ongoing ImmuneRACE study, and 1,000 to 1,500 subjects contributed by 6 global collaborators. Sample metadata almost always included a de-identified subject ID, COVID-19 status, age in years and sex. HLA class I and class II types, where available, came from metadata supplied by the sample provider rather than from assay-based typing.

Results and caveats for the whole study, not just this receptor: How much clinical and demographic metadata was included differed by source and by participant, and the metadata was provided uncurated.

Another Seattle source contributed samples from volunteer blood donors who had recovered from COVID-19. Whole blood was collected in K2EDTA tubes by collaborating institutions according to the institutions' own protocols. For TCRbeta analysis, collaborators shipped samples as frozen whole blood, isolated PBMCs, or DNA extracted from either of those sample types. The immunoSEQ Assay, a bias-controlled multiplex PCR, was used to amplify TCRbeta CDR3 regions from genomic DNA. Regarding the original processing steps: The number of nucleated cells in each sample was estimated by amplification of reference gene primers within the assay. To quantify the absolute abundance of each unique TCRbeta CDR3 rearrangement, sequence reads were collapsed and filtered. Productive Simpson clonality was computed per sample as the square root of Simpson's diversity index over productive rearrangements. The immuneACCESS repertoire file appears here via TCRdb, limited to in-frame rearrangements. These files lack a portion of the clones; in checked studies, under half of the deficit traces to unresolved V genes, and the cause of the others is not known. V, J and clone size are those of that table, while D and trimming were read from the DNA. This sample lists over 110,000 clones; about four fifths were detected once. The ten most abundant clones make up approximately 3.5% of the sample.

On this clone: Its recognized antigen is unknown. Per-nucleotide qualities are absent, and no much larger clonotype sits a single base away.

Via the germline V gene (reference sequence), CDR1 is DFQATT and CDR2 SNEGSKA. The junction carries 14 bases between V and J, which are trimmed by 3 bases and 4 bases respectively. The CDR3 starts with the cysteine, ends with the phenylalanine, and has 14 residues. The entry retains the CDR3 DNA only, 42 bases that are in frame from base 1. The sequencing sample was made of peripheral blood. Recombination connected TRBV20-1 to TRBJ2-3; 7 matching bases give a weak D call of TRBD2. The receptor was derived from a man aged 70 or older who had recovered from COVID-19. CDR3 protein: CSASGRGRADTQYF. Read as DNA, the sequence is TGCAGTGCTAGTGGGAGGGGGAGGGCAGATACGCAGTATTTT.